The 14 T cell receptor beta chains listed next were all sequenced from one sample in a study of T cells after posttransplantation cyclophosphamide (dated by TCRdb to about 2016). The library was obtained by the immunoSEQ multiplex PCR assay. TCRdb took over this immuneACCESS table, retaining in-frame rearrangements with V and J assigned. Such tables are incomplete; in checked studies, under half of the missing clones stem from an unresolved V gene, and the remainder is unexplained. Here the sample has 9,500 to 10,000 clones; 98% occur a single time. Around 0.25% of the sample rests with the top ten. Naive T cells were defined as viable CD3+CD4+ or CD3+CD8+ cells that were CCR7+CD45RA+CD45RO-CD95-CD27+CD28+. What was sequenced was naive CD4+ T cells sorted from PBMCs. These receptors all come from a woman aged 55-70 years in good health, CMV-negative, and a related stem cell transplant donor.

The chain employs TRBV5-4 and TRBJ1-2, with 9 nucleotides matching TRBD1. Germline CDR1 SGHNT, CDR2 YYREEE (reference sequence). V shed 0 bases and J 4 bases; nucleotides not matched to a gene: 7. This CDR3 has 16 residues. The CDR3 loop reads CASSLDPGQGVYGYTF. CDR3 nucleotide sequence: TGTGCCAGCAGCTTGGACCCGGGACAGGGCGTCTATGGCTACACCTTC.

J is TRBJ2-1 and V is TRBV18; D might be TRBD1 (6 bases). The V and J ends lost 2 bases and 8 bases respectively, with 10 bases between them. The V gene's germline CDR1 is KGHSH and CDR2 LQKENI. The CDR3 contains 13 residues. The CDR3 here is CASSPNRADEQFF. The DNA for the CDR3 is TGTGCCAGCTCACCAAACAGGGCCGATGAGCAGTTCTTC.

Remarks on this clone: Relative to the germline gene, one junction end is altered; a read error may explain this. Other nucleotide sequences in the sample specify the same CDR3. The rearrangement joins TRBV30 to TRBJ1-6; no firm D call. The germline V gene has CDR1 GTSNPN and CDR2 SVGIG (reference sequence). This CDR3 region has 14 residues. CDR3 protein: CAWSKELLNSPLHF. Written as DNA, the CDR3 is TGTGCCTGGAGTAAGGAGTTACTTAATTCCCCCCTCCACTTT. Looking up the rest from reference TRBV30 and TRBJ1-6 gives the full variable domain: SQTIHQWPATLVQPVGSPLSLECTVEGTSNPNLYWYRQAAGRGLQLLFYSVGIGQISSEVPQNLSASRPQDRQFILSSKKLLLSDSGFYLCAWSKELLNSPLHFGNGTRLTVT.

As regards this clone: A read error may account for a junction end that differs from germline. This sample also contains other DNA sequences that code for the same CDR3. This chain uses TRBV19 with TRBJ1-6; D is ambiguous. The CDR3 has 14 residues. CDR1 is LNHDA and CDR2 is SQIVND in the germline V gene (reference sequence). CDR3: CASTGSSYNSPLHF. The CDR3 nucleotides are TGTGCCAGTACCGGTAGCTCCTATAATTCCCCCCTCCACTTT. Full variable domain (missing parts from reference TRBV19 and TRBJ1-6): DGGITQSPKYLFRKEGQNVTLSCEQNLNHDAMYWYRQDPGQGLRLIYYSQIVNDFQKGDIAEGYSVSREKKESFPLTVTSAQKNPTAFYLCASTGSSYNSPLHFGNGTRLTVT.

This chain links TRBV4-2 with TRBJ2-3; 15 nucleotides line up with TRBD2. Germline CDR1 reads LGHNA; CDR2 reads YNFKEQ. V shed 4 bases, J shed 3 bases, and the junction held 8 bases outside the gene matches. The CDR3 contains 18 residues. CDR3 DNA: TGTGCCAGCAGCCGAGGACTAGCGGGAGGGCCTCAGACAGATACGCAGTATTTT. It is translated as CASSRGLAGGPQTDTQYF.

The chain links TRBV5-1 to TRBJ2-3; perhaps TRBD2 as D (7 bases). The length of the CDR3 is 16 residues. Trimming shortened V by 4 bases and J by 3 bases, and 18 bases separated the two germline ends. CDR1 is SGHRS and CDR2 is YFSETQ in the germline V gene. As DNA, the CDR3 is TGCGCCAGCAGCCGGGAAGCGGGGAGGGGGACAGATACGCAGTATTTT. Residues: CASSREAGRGTDTQYF.

The chain combines TRBV4-2 with TRBJ2-1; 15 bases line up with TRBD2. The CDR3 contains 14 residues. The germline V gene encodes CDR1 LGHNA and CDR2 YNFKEQ. With V trimmed by 4 bases and J by 9 bases, 1 base remained unmatched. CDR3 loop: CASSRGLAGGEQFF. The CDR3 DNA reads as TGTGCCAGCAGCCGGGGACTAGCGGGGGGTGAGCAGTTCTTC.

The gene calls are TRBV6-1 and TRBJ1-6; tentative D call: TRBD1 (6 bases). CDR1 and CDR2 (germline): MNHNS, SASEGT. V lost 2 bases and J 10 bases, leaving 18 bases between the germline ends. The length of the CDR3 is 16 residues. CDR3 sequence: CASSEFGTGGQSPLHF. CDR3 nucleotide sequence: TGTGCCAGCAGTGAATTCGGGACGGGGGGCCAGTCACCCCTCCACTTT.

The sample holds one count of this clone. The rearrangement links TRBV18 to TRBJ1-1; 8 nucleotides match TRBD1. This CDR3 region has 15 residues. The V and J ends lost 3 bases and 4 bases, in that order; junction bases with no gene match: 7. Germline CDR1 is KGHSH and CDR2 is LQKENI. The CDR3 bases are TGTGCCAGCTCACCGAGACAGGGGCCCACCACTGAAGCTTTCTTT. Residues: CASSPRQGPTTEAFF.

The chain links TRBV5-1 to TRBJ1-3, with D possibly TRBD1 on 6 matching bases. The CDR3 is 17 residues long. Germline assignment: CDR1 SGHRS and CDR2 YFSETQ. V was cut by 3 bases and J by 0 bases, with 16 bases left in between. The chain's CDR3 is CASSSGGWAYSGNTIYF. The CDR3 nucleotides are TGCGCCAGCAGCTCTGGGGGCTGGGCCTACTCTGGAAACACCATATATTTT.

The chain combines TRBV6-5 with TRBJ1-6; 11 positions match TRBD1. V was pared by 3 bases and J by 9 bases, with 4 bases of the junction left unmatched. CDR1 is MNHEY, CDR2 SVGAGI, per germline. CDR3 length: 15 residues. Here the CDR3 reads CASSYLGTGGSPLHF. The CDR3 DNA is TGTGCCAGCAGTTATCTGGGGACAGGGGGTTCACCCCTCCACTTT.

The chain combines TRBV7-2 with TRBJ1-2; D not resolved. Germline CDR1 SGHTA, CDR2 FQGNSA. The CDR3 is 11 amino acids. Between the trimmed V and J ends, which lost 1 base and 8 bases, there was a span of 5 bases. The CDR3 coding sequence is TGTGCCAGCAGCTTAGATATGGGCTACACCTTC. The encoded protein is CASSLDMGYTF.

This rearrangement joins TRBV5-4 to TRBJ2-7, with D perhaps matching TRBD1 (5 bases). CDR3 length equals 14 residues. CDR1 and CDR2 (germline): SGHNT, YYREEE (reference sequence). V was trimmed by 0 bases and J by 7 bases, leaving 14 bases between them. This chain's CDR3 is CASSLVVQGGEQYF. The DNA of the CDR3 is TGTGCCAGCAGCTTGGTGGTCCAGGGTGGGGAGCAGTACTTC.

The chain carries TRBV12-5 and TRBJ2-7, with D tentatively TRBD1 (8 bases). V was clipped by 6 bases and J by 5 bases, with 17 bases between them. Germline V gives CDR1 LGHNT, CDR2 FRNRAP. The CDR3 totals 14 residues. The CDR3 region has the DNA TGTGCTAGTGGAGACAGGGGAGGGATCGACGAGCAGTACGTC. Translation: CASGDRGGIDEQYV.